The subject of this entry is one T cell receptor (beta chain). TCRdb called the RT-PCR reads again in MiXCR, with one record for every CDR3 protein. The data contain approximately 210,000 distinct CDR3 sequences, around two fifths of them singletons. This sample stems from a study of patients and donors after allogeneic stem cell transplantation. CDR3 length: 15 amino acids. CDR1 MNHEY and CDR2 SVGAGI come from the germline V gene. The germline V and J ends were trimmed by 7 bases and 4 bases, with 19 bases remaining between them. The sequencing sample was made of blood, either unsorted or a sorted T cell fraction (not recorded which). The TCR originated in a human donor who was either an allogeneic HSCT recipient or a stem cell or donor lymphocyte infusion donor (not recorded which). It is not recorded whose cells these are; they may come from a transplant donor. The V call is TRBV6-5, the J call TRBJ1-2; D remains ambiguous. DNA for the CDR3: TGTGCCAGCACATCCCGGGCTGCCGAGTTCTATGGCTACACCTTC. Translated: CASTSRAAEFYGYTF.